This T cell receptor beta chain was sequenced in a study of blood T cell repertoires in COVID-19. V lost 6 bases and J lost 0; bases outside the gene matches: 5. Looked up from germline, CDR1 is LNHDA and CDR2 is SQIVND (reference sequence). CDR3 length: 15 amino acids. Some clones are missing from TCRdb's copy, which holds only in-frame ones; the method was immunoSEQ multiplex PCR. The sample contains a few hundred thousand clones, 91% of which appear only once. This clone was counted a single time. The age range of participants was about 18 to 100 years, with residence in some 25 US areas. Donors were grouped by their self-reported clinical history.

Sequencing input: PBMCs or T cells enriched from blood (not recorded which). J is TRBJ2-3 and V is TRBV19; 8 bases line up with TRBD2. This TCR was recovered from a human donor in a cohort exposed to, infected with or recovered from COVID-19 (not recorded which). The donor label of this sample is uncertain. CDR3 loop: CASSLLAVSTDTQYF. The CDR3 coding sequence is TGTGCCAGTAGCCTACTAGCGGTTAGCACAGATACGCAGTATTTT. The full variable domain, in which reference TRBV19 and TRBJ2-3 provide the parts outside the CDR3, is DGGITQSPKYLFRKEGQNVTLSCEQNLNHDAMYWYRQDPGQGLRLIYYSQIVNDFQKGDIAEGYSVSREKKESFPLTVTSAQKNPTAFYLCASSLLAVSTDTQYFGPGTRLTVL.